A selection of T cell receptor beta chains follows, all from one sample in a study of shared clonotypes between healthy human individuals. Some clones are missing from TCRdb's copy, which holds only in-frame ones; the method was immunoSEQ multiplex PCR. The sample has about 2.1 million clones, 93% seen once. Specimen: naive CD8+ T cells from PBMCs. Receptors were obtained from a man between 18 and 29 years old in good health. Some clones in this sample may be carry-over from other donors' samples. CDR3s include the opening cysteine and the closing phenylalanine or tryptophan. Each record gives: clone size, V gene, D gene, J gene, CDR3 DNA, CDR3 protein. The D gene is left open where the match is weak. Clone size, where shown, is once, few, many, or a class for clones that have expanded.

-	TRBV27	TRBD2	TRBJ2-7	TGTGCCAGCAGTTCAACCGGGACTACAACCTACGAGCAGTACTTC	CASSSTGTTTYEQYF
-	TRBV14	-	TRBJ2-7	TGTGCCAGCAGCCATCCTGGTCGCGGTTACTACGAGCAGTACTTC	CASSHPGRGYYEQYF
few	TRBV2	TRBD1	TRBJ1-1	TGTGCCATATCCTCAGGGGGGACTGAAGCTTTCTTT	CAISSGGTEAFF
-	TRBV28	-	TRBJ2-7	TGTGCCAGCAGCCTGGGCCCCAGCCGCCACGAGCAGTACTTC	CASSLGPSRHEQYF
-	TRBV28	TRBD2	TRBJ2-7	TGTGCCAGCAGTCTTTCGGGGGGGAGGTACGAGCAGTACTTC	CASSLSGGRYEQYF
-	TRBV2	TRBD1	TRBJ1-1	TGTGCCAGCAGTGGGAAGTCGGGACAGACCATGAACACTGAAGCTTTCTTT	CASSGKSGQTMNTEAFF
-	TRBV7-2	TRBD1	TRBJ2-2	TGTGCCAGCAGCTTAGGACAGGGAAGGGGAATCACCGGGGAGCTGTTTTTT	CASSLGQGRGITGELFF
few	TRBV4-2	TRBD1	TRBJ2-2	TGTGCCAGCAGCCAAGGGACAGGGGACACCGGGGAGCTGTTTTTT	CASSQGTGDTGELFF
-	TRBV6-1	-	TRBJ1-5	TGTGCCAGCAGTGTTGGGGCAGGGTCTTATAGCAATCAGCCCCAGCATTTT	CASSVGAGSYSNQPQHF
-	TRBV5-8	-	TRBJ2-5	TGTGCCAGCAGCTACGGGACCTATCAAGAGACCCAGTACTTC	CASSYGTYQETQYF
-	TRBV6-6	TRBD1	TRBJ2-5	TGTGCCAGCACCGATATACAGGGGGCGAAAGAGACCCAGTACTTC	CASTDIQGAKETQYF
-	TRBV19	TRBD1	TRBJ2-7	TGTGCCAGTAGTCCAAGGGACAGGTACGAGCAGTACTTC	CASSPRDRYEQYF
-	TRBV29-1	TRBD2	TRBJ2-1	TGCAGCGCCGGGACTACCAGTGGCATCTCCTACAATGAGCAGTTCTTC	CSAGTTSGISYNEQFF
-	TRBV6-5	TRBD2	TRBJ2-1	TGTGCCAGCAGTTTTCTAGCGGGAAGTTACAATGAGCAGTTCTTC	CASSFLAGSYNEQFF
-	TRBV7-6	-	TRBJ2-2	TGTGCCAGCAGCCAAGTTTGGTTGAGGCCCGGGGAGCTGTTTTTT	CASSQVWLRPGELFF
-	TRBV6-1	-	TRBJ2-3	TGTGCCGGGACTTCGTGGGGCACAGATACGCAGTATTTT	CAGTSWGTDTQYF
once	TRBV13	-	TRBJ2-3	TGTGCCAGCAGCCCCCGAGTTGCAGATACGCAGTATTTT	CASSPRVADTQYF
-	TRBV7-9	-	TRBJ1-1	TGTGCCAGCAGCTTAGGCGGGGTTCTCGCTGAAGCTTTCTTT	CASSLGGVLAEAFF
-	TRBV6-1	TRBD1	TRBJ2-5	TGTGCCAGCAGTGACATCCCGGGACAGGGGGATTGGGAGACCCAGTACTTC	CASSDIPGQGDWETQYF
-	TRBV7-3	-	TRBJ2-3	TGTGCCAGCAGCTTCGGGAGAACTAGCACAGATACGCAGTATTTT	CASSFGRTSTDTQYF
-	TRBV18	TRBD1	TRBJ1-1	TGTGCCAGCTCACCACCGTGGGACAGGCCTTCTGAAGCTTTCTTT	CASSPPWDRPSEAFF
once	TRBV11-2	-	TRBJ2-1	TGTGCCAGCAGCTTAGTCCCCGGCGATAGGGTCGTTTACAATGAGCAGTTCTTC	CASSLVPGDRVVYNEQFF
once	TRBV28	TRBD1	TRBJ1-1	TGTGCCAGCAGTTTTATGACAGGGGGCGCGGGGACTGAAGCTTTCTTT	CASSFMTGGAGTEAFF
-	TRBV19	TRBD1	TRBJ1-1	TGTGCCAGTAGTCCCCGGGACAGAAAGAACACTGAAGCTTTCTTT	CASSPRDRKNTEAFF
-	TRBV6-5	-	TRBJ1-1	TGTGCCAGCAGTTGGCTTAGAGGGGACTCTGAAGCTTTCTTT	CASSWLRGDSEAFF
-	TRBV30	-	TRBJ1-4	TGTGCCTTCGGGCGGGGACCAACTAATGAAAAACTGTTTTTT	CAFGRGPTNEKLFF
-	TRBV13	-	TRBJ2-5	TGTGCCAGCAGCTTAGGGCGGAGTGCGTGGGAGACCCAGTACTTC	CASSLGRSAWETQYF
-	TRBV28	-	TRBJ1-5	TGTGCCAGCAGTTTCCCCCGAGCCATAGTACATCAGCCCCAGCATTTT	CASSFPRAIVHQPQHF
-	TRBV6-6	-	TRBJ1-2	TGTGCCAGCATCGACTTCCGGGACAATAACTATGGCTACACCTTC	CASIDFRDNNYGYTF
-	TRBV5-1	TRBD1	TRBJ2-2	TGCGCCAGCAGCTTATTTGGCTTGGGGGCCGGGACAGGGCAACCCGGGGAGCTGTTTTTT	CASSLFGLGAGTGQPGELFF
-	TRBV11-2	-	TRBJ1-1	TGTGCCAGCAGCTTAGTGGCAGGAACTATGAACACTGAAGCTTTCTTT	CASSLVAGTMNTEAFF
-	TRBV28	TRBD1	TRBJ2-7	TGTGCCAGCAGTTTAAGGGGGGGACAGGGGGAGCAGTACTTC	CASSLRGGQGEQYF
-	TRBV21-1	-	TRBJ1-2	TGTGCCAGCGGGGGTGGGGCCAGATATAACTATGGCTACACCTTC	CASGGGARYNYGYTF
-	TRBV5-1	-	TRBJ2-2	TGCGCCAGCAGCTACAGTGTCGCCGGGGAGCTGTTTTTT	CASSYSVAGELFF
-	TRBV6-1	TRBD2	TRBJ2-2	TGTGCCAGCAGCGAAAATCAACTAGCGGTGAACACCGGGGAGCTGTTTTTT	CASSENQLAVNTGELFF
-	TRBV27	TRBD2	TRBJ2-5	TGTGCCAGCAGTTTTACGGGAGGCTCGGAGACCCAGTACTTC	CASSFTGGSETQYF
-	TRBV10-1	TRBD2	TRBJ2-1	TGCGCCAGCAGTGAGAATAGGTGGGAGGGCGGCGATGAGCAGTTCTTC	CASSENRWEGGDEQFF
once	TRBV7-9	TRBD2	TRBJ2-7	TGTGCCAGCAGCTCGGGACTAGCGGGAGGTCCCTACGAGCGATTC	CASSSGLAGGPYERF
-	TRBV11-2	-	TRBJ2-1	TGTGCCAGCAGCTTAGGCACGTCTGGGAATGAGCAGTTCTTC	CASSLGTSGNEQFF
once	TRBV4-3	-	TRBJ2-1	TGCGCCAGCAGCCAAAGGGCGAGGAGCTCCTACAATGAGCAGTTCTTC	CASSQRARSSYNEQFF
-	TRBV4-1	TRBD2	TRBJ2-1	TGCGCCAGCAGCCCAGTAGCGGGGGAATACAATGAGCAGTTCTTC	CASSPVAGEYNEQFF
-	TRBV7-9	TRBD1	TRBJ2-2	TGTGCCAGCAGTACGGGACAGGGGATGGCCGGGGAGCTGTTTTTT	CASSTGQGMAGELFF
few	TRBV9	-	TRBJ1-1	TGTGCCAGCAGCGTGGGCAGGGGTGGGACTGAAGCTTTCTTT	CASSVGRGGTEAFF
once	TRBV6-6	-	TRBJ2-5	TGTGCCAGCCTCGGGCCGCAGCTTCAAGAGACCCAGTACTTC	CASLGPQLQETQYF
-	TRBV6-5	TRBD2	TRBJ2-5	TGTGCCAGCAGTTACTCGGGCGGGAGTCGAGAGACCCAGTACTTC	CASSYSGGSRETQYF
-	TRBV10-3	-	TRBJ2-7	TGTGCCATCAGTGAGTCGCAGCTCTCCTACGAGCAGTACTTC	CAISESQLSYEQYF
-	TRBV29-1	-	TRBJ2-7	TGCAGCGTTGAAGTTGGTCAGACCGAGCAGTACTTC	CSVEVGQTEQYF
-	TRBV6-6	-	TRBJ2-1	TGTGCCAGCAGTTACGCAGATCCAAGCTCCTACAATGAGCAGTTCTTC	CASSYADPSSYNEQFF
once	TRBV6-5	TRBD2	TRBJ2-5	TGTGCCAGCAGTTACTCGAGCGGGAAGACCCAGTACTTC	CASSYSSGKTQYF
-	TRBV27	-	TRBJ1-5	TGTGCCAGCAGTTTATCGACTAAGCAGCCCCAGCATTTT	CASSLSTKQPQHF
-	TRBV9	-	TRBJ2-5	TGTGCCAGCAGCGTAGGATTTGGCAGACAAGAGACCCAGTACTTC	CASSVGFGRQETQYF
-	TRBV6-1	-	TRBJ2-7	TGTGCCAGCAGTGGCACGATGGGCCCTTCCGAGCAGTACTTC	CASSGTMGPSEQYF
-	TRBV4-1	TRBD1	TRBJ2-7	TGCGCCAGCAGCCAAAACGGACAGGGATCCTACGAGCAGTACTTC	CASSQNGQGSYEQYF